The 10 T cell receptor beta chains below were found in one sample sequenced in a study of CD4 T cells in relation to SARS-CoV-2 and coronaviruses. This table comes from immunoSEQ multiplex PCR, and its TCRdb copy is limited to in-frame clones, with some not included. Among 9,500 to 13,000 clones listed, roughly 84% were seen once. Before the COVID-19 pandemic, during about 2010-2018, CD4+ T cells were taken from unexposed donors. CD4+ T cells were isolated from the cells after less than 13 days of culture. Their recognized antigens are unknown. The sample consisted of CD4+ T cells from PBMCs, cultured in vitro. The receptors come from a human donor in good health.

The gene calls are TRBV11-2 and TRBJ2-5; D not certain. The CDR3 is 14 residues long. Per the germline V gene, CDR1 is SGHAT and CDR2 is FQNNGV. The V gene lost 1 base and the J gene lost 1 base, with 7 bases spanning the gap. For the CDR3, the DNA is TGTGCCAGCAGCTTAGTCGGTATCCAAGAGACCCAGTACTTC. Translated: CASSLVGIQETQYF.

A word on this clone: The same CDR3 is also encoded by other DNA sequences in this sample. The gene calls are TRBV11-2 and TRBJ1-2; D remains ambiguous. Germline CDR1 is SGHAT and CDR2 is FQNNGV. With 2 bases removed from V and 2 bases from J, the gap between germline ends came to 3 bases. The CDR3 totals 12 residues. CDR3 protein: CASSLRNYGYTF. For the CDR3, the DNA is TGTGCCAGCAGCTTACGCAACTATGGCTACACCTTC.

CDR3 nucleotides: TGTGCCAGTAGATCCGGAGGGAGGGGCTTTGGGGCCAACGTCCTGACTTTC. This codes for CASRSGGRGFGANVLTF. The V and J genes are TRBV19 and TRBJ2-6, with 7 bases identical to TRBD2. The CDR3 covers 17 residues. CDR1 is LNHDA, CDR2 SQIVND, per germline (reference sequence). The junction had 11 bases not matched to a gene; V was cut back by 6 bases and J by 3 bases.

The chain couples TRBV7-6 to TRBJ2-7; tentatively, D is TRBD1 or TRBD2 (6 bases each). V was shortened by 3 bases and J by 2 bases, with 20 bases between the two germline ends. Germline CDR1 reads SGHVS; CDR2 reads FNYEAQ. There are 17 residues in the CDR3. The CDR3 DNA reads as TGTGCCAGCAGCTTTTGGCCGCCCCGGGGGCCTCCCTACGAGCAGTACTTC. It specifies CASSFWPPRGPPYEQYF.

The CDR3 nucleotides are TGTGCCAGCAGCACGTCCTGGGACCGGCCCTACGAGCAGTACTTC. It yields the protein CASSTSWDRPYEQYF. The V call is TRBV11-2, the J call TRBJ2-7; the D call may be TRBD1 or TRBD2 (5 bases each). The CDR3 sequence is 15 residues long. V lost 5 bases and J 2 bases, leaving 16 bases between the germline ends. CDR1 is SGHAT and CDR2 is FQNNGV in the germline V gene.

In nucleotides, the CDR3 is TGCGCCAGCAGCGCTGGAGGCCTGGCTAGCGGGGGTCATGAGCAGTTCTTC. Translation: CASSAGGLASGGHEQFF. The V and J genes are TRBV5-1 and TRBJ2-1; 10 nucleotides agree with TRBD2. Germline loops: CDR1 SGHRS, CDR2 YFSETQ. V shed 4 bases and J 8 bases; nucleotides not matched to a gene: 15. The CDR3 totals 17 residues.

The gene calls are TRBV19 and TRBJ2-5; 9 nucleotides align to TRBD1. V was clipped by 7 bases and J by 7 bases; unmatched bases: 1. Per the germline V gene, CDR1 is LNHDA and CDR2 is SQIVND (reference sequence). The CDR3 loop spans 11 amino acids. The CDR3 DNA reads TGTGCCAGTATGACAGGGGGGACCCAGTACTTC. This encodes CASMTGGTQYF.

This clone was recorded once. This sequence joins TRBV19 and TRBJ1-1; possibly TRBD1 for D (6 bases). The CDR3 is made up of 15 amino acids. Germline-derived CDR1 and CDR2 are LNHDA and SQIVND (reference sequence). V was clipped by 5 bases and J by 1 base, with 14 bases between them. The CDR3 nucleotides read TGTGCCAGTAGTTTCAGAGGGGGGGGGAACACTGAAGCTTTCTTT. Translation gives CASSFRGGGNTEAFF.

The V and J genes are TRBV5-1 and TRBJ2-3; 15 bases fit TRBD2. Looked up from germline, CDR1 is SGHRS and CDR2 is YFSETQ. The V segment lost 2 bases and the J segment 9 bases; nucleotides outside the gene matches: 4. The CDR3 consists of 15 residues. CDR3 sequence (DNA): TGCGCCAGCAGCTTCTCCGGGACTAGCGGGGGGACGCAGTATTTT. Amino acids: CASSFSGTSGGTQYF.

The rearrangement uses TRBV18 and TRBJ1-6, with a tentative D call TRBD1 (5 bases). V was shortened by 0 bases and J by 0 bases, with 9 bases between the two germline ends. The germline V gene encodes CDR1 KGHSH and CDR2 LQKENI. CDR3 size: 17 residues. The CDR3 sequence: CASSPPGEGSYNSPLHF. The CDR3 DNA reads TGTGCCAGCTCACCACCAGGGGAAGGCTCCTATAATTCACCCCTCCACTTT.